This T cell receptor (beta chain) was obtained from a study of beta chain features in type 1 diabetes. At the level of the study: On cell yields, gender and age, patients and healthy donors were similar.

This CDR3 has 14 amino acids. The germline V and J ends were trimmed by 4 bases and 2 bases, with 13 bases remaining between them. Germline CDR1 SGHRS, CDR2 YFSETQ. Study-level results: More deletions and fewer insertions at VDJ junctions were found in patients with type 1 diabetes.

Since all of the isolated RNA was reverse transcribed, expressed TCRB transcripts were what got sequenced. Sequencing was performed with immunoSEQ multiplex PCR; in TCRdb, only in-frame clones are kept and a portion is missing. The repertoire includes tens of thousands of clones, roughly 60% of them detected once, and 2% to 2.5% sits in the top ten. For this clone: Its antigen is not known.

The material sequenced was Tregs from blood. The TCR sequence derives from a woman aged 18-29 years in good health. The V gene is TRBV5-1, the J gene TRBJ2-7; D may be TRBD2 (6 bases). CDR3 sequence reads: CASSLRLEAYEQYF. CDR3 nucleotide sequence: TGCGCCAGCAGCCTGCGACTAGAGGCCTACGAGCAGTACTTC.